This TCR beta chain was recorded in a study of blood T cell repertoires in COVID-19. Method: immunoSEQ multiplex PCR; TCRdb's copy keeps in-frame clones and lacks some. This table has tens of thousands of clones, 89% appearing once. The CDR3 is 13 residues long. Germline V gene lookup returns CDR1 LNHDA and CDR2 SQIVND (reference sequence). V shed 4 bases and J shed 5 bases, with 11 bases lying between them. J is TRBJ1-1 and V is TRBV19; D is ambiguous. The source material was peripheral blood. The sequence derives from a man in his sixties with acute or convalescent COVID-19. For the CDR3, the DNA is TGTGCCAGTAGTAGCGGGGAAAGGACTGAAGCTTTCTTT. Its protein is CASSSGERTEAFF.